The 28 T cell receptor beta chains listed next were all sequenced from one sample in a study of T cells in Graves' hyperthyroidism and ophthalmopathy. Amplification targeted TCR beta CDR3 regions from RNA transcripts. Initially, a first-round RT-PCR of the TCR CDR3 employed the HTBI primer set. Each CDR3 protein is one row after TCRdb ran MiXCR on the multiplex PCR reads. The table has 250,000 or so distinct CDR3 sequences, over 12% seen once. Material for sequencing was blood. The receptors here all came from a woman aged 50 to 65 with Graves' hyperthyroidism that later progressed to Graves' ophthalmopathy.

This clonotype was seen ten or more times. CDR3 in amino acids: CATSDRSGEYQETQYF. DNA of the CDR3: TGTGCCACCAGTGATCGGTCAGGGGAGTACCAAGAGACCCAGTACTTC. The rearrangement uses TRBV24-1 and TRBJ2-5; possible D gene TRBD1, 6 bases. The CDR3 length is 16 residues. Germline assignment: CDR1 KGHDR and CDR2 SFDVKD. Trimming left V 3 bases short and J 0 bases short, with 13 bases between.

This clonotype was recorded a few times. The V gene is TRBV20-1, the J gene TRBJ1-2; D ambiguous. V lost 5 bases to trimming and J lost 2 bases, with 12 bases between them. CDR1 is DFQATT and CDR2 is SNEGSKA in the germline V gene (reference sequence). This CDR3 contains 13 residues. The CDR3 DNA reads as TGCAGTGCTCCGGACGAATCGAACTATGGCTACACCTTC. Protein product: CSAPDESNYGYTF.

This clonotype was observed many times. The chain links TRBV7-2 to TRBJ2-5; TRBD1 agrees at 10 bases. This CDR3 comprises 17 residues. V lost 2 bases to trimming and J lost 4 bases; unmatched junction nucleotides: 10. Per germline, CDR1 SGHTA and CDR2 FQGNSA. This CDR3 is CASSLMYPGQGLETQYF. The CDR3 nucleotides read TGTGCCAGCAGCTTAATGTATCCGGGACAGGGGCTAGAGACCCAGTACTTC.

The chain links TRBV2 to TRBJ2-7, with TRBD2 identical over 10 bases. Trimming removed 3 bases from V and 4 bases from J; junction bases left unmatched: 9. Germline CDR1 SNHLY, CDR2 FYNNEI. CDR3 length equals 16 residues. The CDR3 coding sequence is TGTGCCAGCAGTGATCCTAGCGGGAGATCTATGTACGAGCAGTACTTC. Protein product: CASSDPSGRSMYEQYF.

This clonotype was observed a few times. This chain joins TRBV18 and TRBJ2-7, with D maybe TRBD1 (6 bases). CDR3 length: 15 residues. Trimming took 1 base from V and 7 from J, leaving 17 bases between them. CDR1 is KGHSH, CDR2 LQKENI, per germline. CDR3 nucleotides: TGTGCCAGCTCACCACGAACGGACAGAGGAACGGAGCAGTACTTC. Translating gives CASSPRTDRGTEQYF. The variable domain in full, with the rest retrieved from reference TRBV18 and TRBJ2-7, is NAGVMQNPRHLVRRRGQEARLRCSPMKGHSHVYWYRQLPEEGLKFMVYLQKENIIDESGMPKERFSAEFPKEGPSILRIQQVVRGDSAAYFCASSPRTDRGTEQYFGPGTRLTVT.

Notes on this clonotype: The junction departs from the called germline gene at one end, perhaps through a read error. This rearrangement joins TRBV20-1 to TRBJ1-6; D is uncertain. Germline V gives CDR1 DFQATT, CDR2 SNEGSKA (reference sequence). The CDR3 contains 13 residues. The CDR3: CSVPGAYTSPLHF. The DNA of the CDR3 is TGCAGTGTTCCAGGCGCCTATACTTCACCCCTCCACTTT.

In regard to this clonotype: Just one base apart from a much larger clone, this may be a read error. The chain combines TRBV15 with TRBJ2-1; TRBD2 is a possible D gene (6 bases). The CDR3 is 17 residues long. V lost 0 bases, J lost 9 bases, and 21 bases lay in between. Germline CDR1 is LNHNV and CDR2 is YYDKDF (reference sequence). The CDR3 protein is CATSRDLTRGFLSEQFF. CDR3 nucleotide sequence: TGTGCCACCAGCAGAGATTTAACGCGGGGATTCCTGAGTGAGCAGTTCTTC.

The CDR3 DNA reads TGTGCCAGCAGCGTCGGGACAGGCTATAGCAATCAGCCCCAGCATTTT. It yields the protein CASSVGTGYSNQPQHF. The rearrangement uses TRBV11-2 and TRBJ1-5; the match to TRBD1 covers 8 bases. CDR1 SGHAT and CDR2 FQNNGV come from the germline V gene. This CDR3 contains 16 residues. V lost 5 bases, J lost 0 bases, and 6 bases stayed unmatched.

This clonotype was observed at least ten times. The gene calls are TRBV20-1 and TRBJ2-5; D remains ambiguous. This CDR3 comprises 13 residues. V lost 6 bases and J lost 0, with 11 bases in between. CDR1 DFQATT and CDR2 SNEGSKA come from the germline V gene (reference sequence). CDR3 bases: TGCAGTGCACGTCTCCCCTACCAAGAGACCCAGTACTTC. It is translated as CSARLPYQETQYF.

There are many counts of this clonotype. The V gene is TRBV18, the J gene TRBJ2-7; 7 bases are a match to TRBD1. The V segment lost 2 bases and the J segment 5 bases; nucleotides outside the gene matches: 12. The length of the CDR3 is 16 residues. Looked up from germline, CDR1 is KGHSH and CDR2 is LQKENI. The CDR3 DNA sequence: TGTGCCAGCTCACCATATACACAGGGGCTTAGAAACGAGCAGTACTTC. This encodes CASSPYTQGLRNEQYF.

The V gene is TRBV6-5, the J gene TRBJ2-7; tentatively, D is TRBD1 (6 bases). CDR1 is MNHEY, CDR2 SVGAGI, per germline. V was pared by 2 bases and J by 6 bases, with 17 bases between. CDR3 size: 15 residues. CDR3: CASSYDRGPGVEQYF. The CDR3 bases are TGTGCCAGCAGTTACGACCGCGGGCCAGGGGTCGAGCAGTACTTC.

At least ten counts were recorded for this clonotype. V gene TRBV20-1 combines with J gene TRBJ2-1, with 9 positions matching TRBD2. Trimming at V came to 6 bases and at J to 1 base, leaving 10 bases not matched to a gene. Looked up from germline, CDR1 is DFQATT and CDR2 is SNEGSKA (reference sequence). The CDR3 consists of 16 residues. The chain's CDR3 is CSAPGLAQGSYNEQFF. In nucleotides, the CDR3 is TGCAGTGCACCAGGACTAGCGCAGGGGTCCTACAATGAGCAGTTCTTC.

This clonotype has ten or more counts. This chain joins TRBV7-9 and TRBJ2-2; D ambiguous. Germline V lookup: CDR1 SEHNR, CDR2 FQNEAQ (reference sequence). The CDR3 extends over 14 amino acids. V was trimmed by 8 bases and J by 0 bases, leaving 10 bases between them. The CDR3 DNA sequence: TGTGCCAGCGCCAGGTGGACGAACACCGGGGAGCTGTTTTTT. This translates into CASARWTNTGELFF.

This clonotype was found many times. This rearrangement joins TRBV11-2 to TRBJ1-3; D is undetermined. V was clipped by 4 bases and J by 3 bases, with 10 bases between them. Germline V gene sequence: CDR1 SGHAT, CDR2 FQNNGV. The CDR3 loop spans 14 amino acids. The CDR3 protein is CASSSSGVGNTIYF. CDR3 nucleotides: TGTGCCAGCAGCTCCTCGGGAGTTGGAAACACCATATATTTT. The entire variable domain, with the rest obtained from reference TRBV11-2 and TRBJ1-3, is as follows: EAGVAQSPRYKIIEKRQSVAFWCNPISGHATLYWYQQILGQGPKLLIQFQNNGVVDDSQLPKDRFSAERLKGVDSTLKIQPAKLEDSAVYLCASSSSGVGNTIYFGEGSWLTVV.

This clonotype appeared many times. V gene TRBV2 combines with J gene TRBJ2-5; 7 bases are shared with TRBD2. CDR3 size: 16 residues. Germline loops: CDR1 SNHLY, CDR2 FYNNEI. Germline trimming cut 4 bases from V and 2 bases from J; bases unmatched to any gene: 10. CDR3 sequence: CASSGVRASGQETQYF. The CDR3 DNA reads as TGTGCCAGCAGTGGGGTCAGGGCTAGCGGTCAAGAGACCCAGTACTTC.

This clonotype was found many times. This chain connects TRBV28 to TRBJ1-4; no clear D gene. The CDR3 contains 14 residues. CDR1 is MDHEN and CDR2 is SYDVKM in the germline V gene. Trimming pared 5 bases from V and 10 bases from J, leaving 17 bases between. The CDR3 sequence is CASSPPGDWGKLFF. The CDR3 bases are TGTGCCAGCAGTCCCCCCGGGGATTGGGGAAAACTGTTTTTT.

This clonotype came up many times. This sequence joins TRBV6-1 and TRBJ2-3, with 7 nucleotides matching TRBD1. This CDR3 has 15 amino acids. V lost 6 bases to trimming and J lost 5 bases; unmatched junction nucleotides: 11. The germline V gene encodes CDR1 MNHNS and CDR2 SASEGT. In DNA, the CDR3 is TGTGCCAGCAGAGACAGGGATGAGGCGGGAGATACGCAGTATTTT. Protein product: CASRDRDEAGDTQYF.

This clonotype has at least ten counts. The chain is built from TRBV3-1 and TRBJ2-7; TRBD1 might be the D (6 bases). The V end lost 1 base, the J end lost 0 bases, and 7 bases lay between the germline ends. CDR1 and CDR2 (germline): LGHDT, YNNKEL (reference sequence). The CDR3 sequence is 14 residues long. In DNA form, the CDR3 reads TGTGCCAGCAGCCAAGGACAGGCCTCCTACGAGCAGTACTTC. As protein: CASSQGQASYEQYF.

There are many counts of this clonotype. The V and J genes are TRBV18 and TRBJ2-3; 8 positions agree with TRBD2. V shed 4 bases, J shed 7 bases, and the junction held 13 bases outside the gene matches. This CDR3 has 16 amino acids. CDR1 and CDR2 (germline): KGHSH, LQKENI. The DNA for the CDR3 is TGTGCCAGCTCACTACAGAGCGGGAGTGAGGCAAATACGCAGTATTTT. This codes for CASSLQSGSEANTQYF.

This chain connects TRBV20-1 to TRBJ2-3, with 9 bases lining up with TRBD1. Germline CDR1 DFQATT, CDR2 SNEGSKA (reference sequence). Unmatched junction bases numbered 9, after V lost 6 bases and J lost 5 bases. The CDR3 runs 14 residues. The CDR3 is CSAVGTGRRDTQYF. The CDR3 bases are TGCAGTGCAGTCGGGACAGGGAGGCGAGATACGCAGTATTTT.

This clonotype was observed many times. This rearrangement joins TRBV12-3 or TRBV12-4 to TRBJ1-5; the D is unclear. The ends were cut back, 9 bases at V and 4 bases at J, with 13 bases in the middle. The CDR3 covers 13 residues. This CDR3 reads CASGRSINQPQHF. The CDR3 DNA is TGTGCCAGTGGACGGAGTATAAATCAGCCCCAGCATTTT.

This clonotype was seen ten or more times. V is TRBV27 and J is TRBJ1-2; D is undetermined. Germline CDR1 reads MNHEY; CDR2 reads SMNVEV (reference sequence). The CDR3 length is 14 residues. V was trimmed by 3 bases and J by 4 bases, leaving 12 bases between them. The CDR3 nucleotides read TGTGCCAGCAGTTTGAACGGGTATCCCTATGGCTACACCTTC. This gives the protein CASSLNGYPYGYTF.

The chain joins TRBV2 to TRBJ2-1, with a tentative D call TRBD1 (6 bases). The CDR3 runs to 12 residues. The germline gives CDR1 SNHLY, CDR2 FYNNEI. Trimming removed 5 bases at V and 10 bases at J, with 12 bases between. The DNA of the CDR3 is TGTGCCAGCAGTTTCCGGACAGACGAGCAGTTCTTC. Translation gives CASSFRTDEQFF.

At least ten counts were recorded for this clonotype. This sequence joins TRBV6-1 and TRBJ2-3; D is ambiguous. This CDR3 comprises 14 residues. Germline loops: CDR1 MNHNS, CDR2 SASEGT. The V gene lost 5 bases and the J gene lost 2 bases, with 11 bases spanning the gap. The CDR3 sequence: CASSLQVPTDTQYF. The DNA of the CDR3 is TGTGCCAGCAGTTTGCAAGTCCCCACAGATACGCAGTATTTT.

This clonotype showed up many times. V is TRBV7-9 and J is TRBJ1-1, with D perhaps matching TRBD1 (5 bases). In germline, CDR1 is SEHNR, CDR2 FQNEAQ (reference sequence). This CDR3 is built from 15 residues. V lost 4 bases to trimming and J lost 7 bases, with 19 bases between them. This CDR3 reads CASSSGNAGQSEAFF. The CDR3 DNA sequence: TGTGCCAGCAGCTCCGGTAATGCGGGGCAGAGTGAAGCTTTCTTT.

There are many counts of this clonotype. DNA for the CDR3: TGTGCCAGCAGTGAAGAAGGGGTGGATACGCAGTATTTT. Translated: CASSEEGVDTQYF. The chain has TRBV2 and TRBJ2-3; the D gene is possibly TRBD1 (5 bases). V dropped 1 base and J dropped 6 bases, with 8 bases sitting between them. The CDR3 consists of 13 residues. Germline values: CDR1 SNHLY, CDR2 FYNNEI. Full variable domain (remainder filled in from reference TRBV2 and TRBJ2-3): EPEVTQTPSHQVTQMGQEVILRCVPISNHLYFYWYRQILGQKVEFLVSFYNNEISEKSEIFDDQFSVERPDGSNFTLKIRSTKLEDSAMYFCASSEEGVDTQYFGPGTRLTVL.

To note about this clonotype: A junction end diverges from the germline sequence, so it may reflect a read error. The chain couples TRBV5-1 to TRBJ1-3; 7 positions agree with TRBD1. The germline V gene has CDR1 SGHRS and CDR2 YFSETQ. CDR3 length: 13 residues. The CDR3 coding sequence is TGCGCCAGCACCACAGGGGCTGGAGACACCATATATTTT. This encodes CASTTGAGDTIYF.

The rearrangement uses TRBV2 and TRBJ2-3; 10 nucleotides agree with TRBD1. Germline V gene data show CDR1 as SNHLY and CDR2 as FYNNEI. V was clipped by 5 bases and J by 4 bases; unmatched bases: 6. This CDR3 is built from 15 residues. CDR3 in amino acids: CASSPGTGDADTQYF. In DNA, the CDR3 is TGTGCCAGCAGTCCCGGGACAGGGGATGCAGATACGCAGTATTTT.